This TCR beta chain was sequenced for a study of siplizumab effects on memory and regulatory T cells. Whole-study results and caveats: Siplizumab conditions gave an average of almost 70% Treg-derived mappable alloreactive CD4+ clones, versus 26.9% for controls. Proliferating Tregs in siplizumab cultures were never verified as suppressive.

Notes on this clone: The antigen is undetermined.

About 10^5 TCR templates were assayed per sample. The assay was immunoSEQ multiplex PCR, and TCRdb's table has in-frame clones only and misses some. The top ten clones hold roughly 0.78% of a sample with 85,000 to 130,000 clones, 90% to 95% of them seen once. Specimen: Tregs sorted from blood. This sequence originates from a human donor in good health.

DNA for the CDR3: TGTGCTAGTGGTTTGGGGCAGGGAGTTGGGGGCTACACCTTC. This codes for CASGLGQGVGGYTF. The V call is TRBV12-5, the J call TRBJ1-2; a weak D match, TRBD1 (5 bases). Germline values: CDR1 LGHNT, CDR2 FRNRAP. CDR3 length: 14 amino acids. V lost 1 base and J lost 8, with 14 bases in between. The variable domain in full, with the rest retrieved from reference TRBV12-5 and TRBJ1-2, is DARVTQTPRHKVTEMGQEVTMRCQPILGHNTVFWYRQTMMQGLELLAYFRNRAPLDDSGMPKDRFSAEMPDATLATLKIQPSEPRDSAVYFCASGLGQGVGGYTFGSGTRLTVV.